These 27 T cell receptor beta chains came from one sample sequenced in a study of PD-1 blockade in classical Hodgkin lymphoma. The data were produced by immunoSEQ multiplex PCR, yet TCRdb's version contains in-frame clones alone and is incomplete. The sample has 100,000 to 120,000 clones; about 88% are singletons. After autologous stem cell transplantation all patients relapsed, and prior brentuximab vedotin exposure differed between cohorts. The specimen was peripheral blood mononuclear cells (PBMCs), collected before the second cycle of nivolumab. The receptor source for this set is a human donor with classical Hodgkin lymphoma.

The chain carries TRBV30 and TRBJ2-2; 8 nucleotides agree with TRBD1. The CDR3 covers 13 residues. V lost 7 bases to trimming and J lost 1 base; unmatched junction nucleotides: 2. Germline V gene data show CDR1 as GTSNPN and CDR2 as SVGIG (reference sequence). Here the CDR3 reads CASGTGNTGELFF. CDR3 in DNA: TGTGCCTCCGGGACAGGGAACACCGGGGAGCTGTTTTTT.

The chain joins TRBV28 to TRBJ1-3, with a tentative D call TRBD1 (6 bases). CDR1 and CDR2 (germline): MDHEN, SYDVKM. V lost 7 bases and J 0 bases, leaving 13 bases between the germline ends. The CDR3 consists of 15 residues. The CDR3 reads CASKGGRISGNTIYF. Here the CDR3 DNA reads TGTGCCAGCAAGGGGGGGAGGATCTCTGGAAACACCATATATTTT.

The chain links TRBV4-2 to TRBJ2-1; D is possibly TRBD1 or TRBD2 (5 bases each). The CDR3 extends over 12 amino acids. V was shortened by 4 bases and J by 16 bases, with 17 bases between the two germline ends. The germline gives CDR1 LGHNA, CDR2 YNFKEQ. The CDR3 here is CASSLDVRGAFF. The CDR3 coding sequence is TGTGCCAGCAGCCTCGATGTGAGGGGAGCTTTCTTC.

The V call is TRBV29-1, the J call TRBJ2-3, with TRBD2 matching over 10 bases. V shed 6 bases and J 5 bases; nucleotides not matched to a gene: 8. The CDR3 runs to 14 residues. Germline assignment: CDR1 SQVTM and CDR2 ANQGSEA. The CDR3 coding sequence is TGCAGCGTGTTTATAAGCGGGAGGGTAGATACGCAGTATTTT. It yields the protein CSVFISGRVDTQYF.

Ten or more counts support this clone. The rearrangement links TRBV14 to TRBJ2-7, with 12 bases identical to TRBD1. This CDR3 contains 15 residues. Germline V gene data show CDR1 as SGHDN and CDR2 as FVKESK. V lost 4 bases and J lost 7; bases outside the gene matches: 8. In DNA, the CDR3 is TGTGCCAGCAGCCGCTGGGACAGGGGGCGTGAAGAGCAGTACTTC. Its protein is CASSRWDRGREEQYF.

This chain uses TRBV6-4 with TRBJ2-1, with 9 nucleotides matching TRBD2. The CDR3 spans 16 residues. Germline assignment: CDR1 MRHNA and CDR2 SNTAGT. After removal of 2 bases from V and 3 bases from J, the junction contained 5 bases not matched to a gene. DNA of the CDR3: TGTGCCAGCAGTGACCGACTAGCGGCGAGCTACAATGAGCAGTTCTTC. It specifies CASSDRLAASYNEQFF.

The rearrangement links TRBV5-1 to TRBJ1-6; maybe TRBD1 (5 bases). Trimming stripped 6 bases from V and 0 bases from J, with 16 bases between. The CDR3 runs to 17 residues. CDR1 and CDR2 (germline): SGHRS, YFSETQ. The CDR3 here is CASNPGTGSSYNSPLHF. In DNA form, the CDR3 reads TGCGCCAGCAATCCCGGGACGGGAAGCTCCTATAATTCACCCCTCCACTTT.

CDR3 protein: CASSLSNRGETQYF. The CDR3 DNA sequence: TGTGCCAGCAGCCTTTCGAACAGAGGAGAGACCCAGTACTTC. The rearrangement uses TRBV4-2 and TRBJ2-5; D unresolved. Per the germline V gene, CDR1 is LGHNA and CDR2 is YNFKEQ. V shed 4 bases and J shed 4 bases, with 13 bases lying between them. CDR3 size: 14 residues.

The V call is TRBV6-5, the J call TRBJ2-2; no clear D gene. The CDR3 is made up of 11 amino acids. From germline, CDR1 is MNHEY and CDR2 SVGAGI. The V and J ends lost 7 bases and 3 bases respectively, with 3 bases between them. DNA for the CDR3: TGTGCCAGCAAGGACACCGGGGAGCTGTTTTTT. Translation gives CASKDTGELFF.

V usage is TRBV5-4 and J usage is TRBJ2-3; the match to TRBD2 covers 7 bases. The CDR3 extends over 15 amino acids. The V segment lost 4 bases and the J segment 5 bases; nucleotides outside the gene matches: 10. Germline-derived CDR1 and CDR2 are SGHNT and YYREEE (reference sequence). The CDR3 DNA reads TGTGCCAGCAGCCAACCAGCGGGAATTCGAGATACGCAGTATTTT. Amino acids: CASSQPAGIRDTQYF.

This chain joins TRBV4-3 and TRBJ1-5; D remains ambiguous. This CDR3 spans 13 amino acids. Germline V lookup: CDR1 LGHNA, CDR2 YSLEER. V lost 0 bases, J lost 4 bases, and 4 bases lay in between. The DNA for the CDR3 is TGCGCCAGCAGCCAAGAGTTAAATCAGCCCCAGCATTTT. It specifies CASSQELNQPQHF.

This sequence joins TRBV7-8 and TRBJ2-7; a weak D match, TRBD2 (6 bases). Germline V gives CDR1 SGHVS, CDR2 FQNEAQ. The CDR3 loop spans 12 amino acids. V lost 5 bases, J lost 6 bases, and 11 bases lay in between. The CDR3 loop is CASSGGGCEQYF. DNA of the CDR3: TGTGCCAGCAGCGGAGGAGGGTGCGAGCAGTACTTC. The complete variable domain, with remaining parts taken from reference TRBV7-8 and TRBJ2-7, reads GAGVSQSPRYKVAKRGQDVALRCDPISGHVSLFWYQQALGQGPEFLTYFQNEAQLDKSGLPSDRFFAERPEGSVSTLKIQRTQQEDSAVYLCASSGGGCEQYFGPGTRLTVT.

As regards this clone: The sample contains more than one DNA sequence encoding this CDR3. The chain is built from TRBV27 and TRBJ2-1; 9 bases are a match to TRBD1. Germline-derived CDR1 and CDR2 are MNHEY and SMNVEV (reference sequence). V was clipped by 5 bases and J by 2 bases; unmatched bases: 7. The CDR3 runs 16 residues. The DNA for the CDR3 is TGTGCCAGCAGTCCCGACAGGGGGACAACCTACAATGAGCAGTTCTTC. It specifies CASSPDRGTTYNEQFF.

The chain joins TRBV5-5 to TRBJ2-1, with D perhaps TRBD2 (5 bases). The germline V and J ends were trimmed by 5 bases and 10 bases, with 19 bases remaining between them. Germline assignment: CDR1 SGHKS and CDR2 YYEKEE (reference sequence). CDR3 length: 14 residues. DNA of the CDR3: TGTGCCAGCAGTTATGACGGGATCTTCGGGGAGCAGTTCTTC. Translated, it gives CASSYDGIFGEQFF. The variable domain in full, completed from reference TRBV5-5 and TRBJ2-1, reads DAGVTQSPTHLIKTRGQQVTLRCSPISGHKSVSWYQQVLGQGPQFIFQYYEKEERGRGNFPDRFSARQFPNYSSELNVNALLLGDSALYLCASSYDGIFGEQFFGPGTRLTVL.

The V call is TRBV5-1, the J call TRBJ2-7; D is possibly TRBD1 or TRBD2 (5 bases each). Germline CDR1 and CDR2: SGHRS and YFSETQ. The V and J ends lost 0 bases and 10 bases respectively, with 11 bases between them. This CDR3 has 12 residues. Here the CDR3 DNA reads TGCGCCAGCAGCTTGGCGGGGCAGACTCAGTACTTC. Translation gives CASSLAGQTQYF.

The chain uses TRBV7-2 and TRBJ2-5; TRBD2 matches at 11 bases. This CDR3 spans 15 amino acids. Germline values: CDR1 SGHTA, CDR2 FQGNSA. The ends lost 0 bases at V and 5 bases at J; junction bases unmatched: 2. CDR3: CASSLAGLAEETQYF. The CDR3 nucleotides are TGTGCCAGCAGCTTAGCGGGACTAGCGGAGGAGACCCAGTACTTC. The whole variable domain, remainder taken from reference TRBV7-2 and TRBJ2-5, is GAGVSQSPSNKVTEKGKDVELRCDPISGHTALYWYRQSLGQGLEFLIYFQGNSAPDKSGLPSDRFSAERTGGSVSTLTIQRTQQEDSAVYLCASSLAGLAEETQYFGPGTRLLVL.

V gene TRBV29-1 combines with J gene TRBJ2-7; the match to TRBD1 covers 7 bases. The CDR3 is 12 residues long. CDR1 is SQVTM and CDR2 is ANQGSEA in the germline V gene. Losses at the gene ends were 3 bases for V and 3 bases for J; bases not matched to a gene: 2. The CDR3 loop is CSVEDRSYEQYF. CDR3 in DNA: TGCAGCGTTGAGGACAGGAGCTACGAGCAGTACTTC.

This chain connects TRBV5-8 to TRBJ1-1; 7 bases agree with TRBD1. V shed 1 base, J shed 3 bases, and the junction held 9 bases outside the gene matches. Germline CDR1 SGHTS, CDR2 YDEGEE. The CDR3 length is 16 residues. DNA for the CDR3: TGTGCCAGCAGCTTGCGACAGGGAGGTCGGCACACTGAAGCTTTCTTT. Encoded protein: CASSLRQGGRHTEAFF.

Details on this clone: This sample also contains other DNA sequences that code for the same CDR3. The chain is built from TRBV6-5 and TRBJ1-1, with D hard to call. This CDR3 contains 12 residues. CDR1 and CDR2 from the germline V gene are MNHEY and SVGAGI. Deletions cut 3 bases from V and 8 bases from J, with 10 bases between. The CDR3: CASSYSTGEAFF. In DNA, the CDR3 is TGTGCCAGCAGTTATTCGACGGGGGAAGCTTTCTTT.

The chain has TRBV6-1 and TRBJ2-7; weak D call: TRBD2 (5 bases). The V end lost 1 base, the J end lost 1 base, and 8 bases lay between the germline ends. The germline V gene has CDR1 MNHNS and CDR2 SASEGT. The CDR3 contains 14 residues. This chain's CDR3 is CASSEGRISYEQYF. CDR3 DNA sequence: TGTGCCAGCAGTGAAGGGAGGATTTCCTACGAGCAGTACTTC.

In this sample, this clone turned up a few times. The chain couples TRBV6-5 to TRBJ1-1, with D tentatively TRBD1 (5 bases). The CDR3 length is 15 residues. From germline, CDR1 is MNHEY and CDR2 SVGAGI. Trimming left V 4 bases short and J 5 bases short, with 17 bases between. The CDR3 reads CASSSRQLAVTEAFF. DNA of the CDR3: TGTGCCAGCAGTTCCCGACAGTTGGCGGTGACTGAAGCTTTCTTT.

V gene TRBV7-8 combines with J gene TRBJ2-3; 10 bases map to TRBD2. There are 20 residues in the CDR3. Per the germline V gene, CDR1 is SGHVS and CDR2 is FQNEAQ. V gave up 2 bases and J gave up 2 bases; unmatched junction bases: 16. The CDR3 region is CASSLNPSGRAPTSTDTQYF. In nucleotides, the CDR3 is TGTGCCAGCAGCTTAAACCCCAGCGGGAGGGCCCCGACCTCCACAGATACGCAGTATTTT.

This chain links TRBV4-1 with TRBJ2-7; the D is unclear. V gave up 1 base and J gave up 3 bases, with 10 bases separating them. Germline V gives CDR1 MGHRA, CDR2 YSYEKL. The CDR3 extends over 14 amino acids. This CDR3 reads CASSQGPDLYEQYF. The CDR3 DNA reads TGCGCCAGCAGCCAAGGTCCAGACCTCTACGAGCAGTACTTC.

The V call is TRBV18, the J call TRBJ2-7; D possibly matches TRBD1 or TRBD2 (5 bases each). The CDR3 runs 13 residues. The germline CDR1 and CDR2 sequences are KGHSH and LQKENI. V lost 6 bases to trimming and J lost 2 bases, with 11 bases between them. The DNA of the CDR3 is TGTGCCAGCTCCCCGGGGCGACCCTACGAGCAGTACTTC. It is translated as CASSPGRPYEQYF.

The V call is TRBV18, the J call TRBJ2-2; a weak D match, TRBD1 (5 bases). V lost 8 bases and J lost 0, with 10 bases in between. The CDR3 runs 14 residues. Germline CDR1 reads KGHSH; CDR2 reads LQKENI. Here the CDR3 DNA reads TGTGCCAGCCTCAGGGATTCGAACACCGGGGAGCTGTTTTTT. It is translated as CASLRDSNTGELFF.

The CDR3 region has the DNA TGTGCCAGCAGTTACGGAGACACTGAAGCTTTCTTT. Residues: CASSYGDTEAFF. V and J are TRBV6-5 and TRBJ1-1; D not resolved. With 2 bases removed from V and 3 bases from J, the gap between germline ends came to 4 bases. There are 12 residues in the CDR3. Germline V gives CDR1 MNHEY, CDR2 SVGAGI.

The CDR3 coding sequence is TGTGCCTGGAGTGCCGAATCCGGGTACAATGAGCAGTTCTTC. As protein: CAWSAESGYNEQFF. The rearrangement joins TRBV30 to TRBJ2-1; the D is unclear. The CDR3 spans 14 residues. Germline values: CDR1 GTSNPN, CDR2 SVGIG (reference sequence). Trimming removed 1 base from V and 4 bases from J, with 11 bases in between.